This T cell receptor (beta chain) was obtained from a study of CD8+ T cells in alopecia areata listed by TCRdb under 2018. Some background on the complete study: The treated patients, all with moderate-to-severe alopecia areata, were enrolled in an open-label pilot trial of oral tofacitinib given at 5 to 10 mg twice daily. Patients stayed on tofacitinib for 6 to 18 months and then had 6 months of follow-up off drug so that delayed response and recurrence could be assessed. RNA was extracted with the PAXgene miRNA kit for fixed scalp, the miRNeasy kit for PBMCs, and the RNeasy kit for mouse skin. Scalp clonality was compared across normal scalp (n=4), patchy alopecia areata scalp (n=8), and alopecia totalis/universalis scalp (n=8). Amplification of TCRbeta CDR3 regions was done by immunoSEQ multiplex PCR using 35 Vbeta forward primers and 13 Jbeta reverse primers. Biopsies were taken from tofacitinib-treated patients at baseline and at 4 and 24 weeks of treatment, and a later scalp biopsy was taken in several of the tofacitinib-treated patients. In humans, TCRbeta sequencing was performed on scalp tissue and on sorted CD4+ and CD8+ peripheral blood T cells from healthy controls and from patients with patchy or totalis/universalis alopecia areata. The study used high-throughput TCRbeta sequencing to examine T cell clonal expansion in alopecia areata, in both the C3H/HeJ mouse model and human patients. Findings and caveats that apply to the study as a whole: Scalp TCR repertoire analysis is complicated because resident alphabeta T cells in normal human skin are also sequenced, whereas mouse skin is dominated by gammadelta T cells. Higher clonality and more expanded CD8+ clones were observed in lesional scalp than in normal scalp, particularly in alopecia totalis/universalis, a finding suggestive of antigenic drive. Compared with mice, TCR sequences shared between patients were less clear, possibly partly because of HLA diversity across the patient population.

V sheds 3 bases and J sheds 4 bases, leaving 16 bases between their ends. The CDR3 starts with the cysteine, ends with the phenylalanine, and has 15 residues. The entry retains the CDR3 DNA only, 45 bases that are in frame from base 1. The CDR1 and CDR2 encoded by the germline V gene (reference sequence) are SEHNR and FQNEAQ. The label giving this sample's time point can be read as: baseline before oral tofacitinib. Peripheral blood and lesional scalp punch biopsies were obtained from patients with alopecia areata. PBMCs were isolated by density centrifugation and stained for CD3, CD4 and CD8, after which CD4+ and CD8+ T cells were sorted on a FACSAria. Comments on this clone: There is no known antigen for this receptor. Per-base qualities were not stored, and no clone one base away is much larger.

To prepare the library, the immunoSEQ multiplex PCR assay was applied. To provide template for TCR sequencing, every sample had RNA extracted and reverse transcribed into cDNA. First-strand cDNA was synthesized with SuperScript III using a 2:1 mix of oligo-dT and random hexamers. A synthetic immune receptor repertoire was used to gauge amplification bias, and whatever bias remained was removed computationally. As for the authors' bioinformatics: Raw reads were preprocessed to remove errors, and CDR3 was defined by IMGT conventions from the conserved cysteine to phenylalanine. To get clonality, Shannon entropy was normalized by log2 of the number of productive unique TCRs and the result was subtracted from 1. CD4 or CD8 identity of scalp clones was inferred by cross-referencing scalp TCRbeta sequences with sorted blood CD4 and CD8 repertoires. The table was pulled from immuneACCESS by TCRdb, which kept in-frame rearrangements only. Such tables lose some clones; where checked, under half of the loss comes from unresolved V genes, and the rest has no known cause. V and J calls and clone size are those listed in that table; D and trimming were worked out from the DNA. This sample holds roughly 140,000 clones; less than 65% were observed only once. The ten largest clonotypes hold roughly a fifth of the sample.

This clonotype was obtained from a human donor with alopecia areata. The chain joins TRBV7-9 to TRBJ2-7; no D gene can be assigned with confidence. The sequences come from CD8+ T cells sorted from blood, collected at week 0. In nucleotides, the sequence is TGTGCCAGCAGCTTGATGATAGCTTCGGCGTACGAGCAGTACTTC. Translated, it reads CASSLMIASAYEQYF.